This record covers a single TCR beta chain. Seattle patients were enrolled during active infection and followed longitudinally. This record belongs to a study of blood T cell repertoires in COVID-19. Study overall: Sites across the United States, Italy and Spain contributed samples from acute and convalescent COVID-19. T cells, B-cell-depleted T cells, or PBMCs provided the cDNA or gDNA that served as material.

The CDR3 contains 16 residues. J gave up 5 bases and V 5 bases, and 8 bases lay outside the gene matches. The germline CDR1 and CDR2 sequences are MDHEN and SYDVKM. In the original analysis: Scientists estimated how many nucleated cells there were by amplifying reference gene primers. Profiling relied on immunoSEQ multiplex PCR, and the TCRdb table lists in-frame clones only, not all of them. That table is the source of V, J and clone size, and D and trimming were worked out from the DNA. Found here are about 200,000 clones, 92% of them singletons; the top ten hold around 0.85%. The chain employs TRBV28 and TRBJ2-1; 11 bases fit TRBD2. This TCR was sampled from a man in his sixties with COVID-19, enrolled during active disease. Source material: peripheral blood. CDR3 loop: CASSTGLAADNNEQFF. DNA of the CDR3: TGTGCCAGCAGTACGGGACTAGCGGCAGACAACAATGAGCAGTTCTTC.